Listed below are T cell receptor beta chains from one sample, sequenced in a study of T cell responses to AZD1222 COVID-19 vaccine. Assay used: immunoSEQ multiplex PCR; TCRdb lists only in-frame clones, some missing. This table holds about 110,000 clones, 80% to 90% found once. Sample: peripheral blood, taken 28 days after the second AZD1222 dose. The receptors stem from an adult who received the AZD1222 COVID-19 vaccine. The CDR3 runs from the conserved cysteine through the conserved F or W. A D gene is named only where the DNA matches it firmly. Clone sizes are given selectively: once, few, many, or a class where the clone is expanded.

j_call d_call v_call clone_size cdr3_nt cdr3_aa
TRBJ2-2 . TRBV6-5 . TGTGCCAGCAGTTACGATTACAGGTTGAACACCGGGGAGCTGTTTTTT CASSYDYRLNTGELFF
TRBJ2-7 TRBD2 TRBV6-5 . TGTGCCAGCAGACCAGCGGGGGGTGGCTACGAGCAGTACTTC CASRPAGGGYEQYF
TRBJ2-7 TRBD2 TRBV7-2 . TGTGCCAGCAGCTTGGATAGCGGGGTAGCCTACGAGCAGTACTTC CASSLDSGVAYEQYF
TRBJ1-2 . TRBV7-9 . TGTGCCAGCAGCCCAATGGAGGAGGAGGGCTACACCTTC CASSPMEEEGYTF
TRBJ1-4 TRBD1 TRBV19 . TGTGCCAGTAGCCACGGGACAGGGGATGAAAAACTGTTTTTT CASSHGTGDEKLFF
TRBJ1-1 . TRBV10-3 . TGTGCCATCAGTGACCCCGCCTCAGGGGTTACAACTGAAGCTTTCTTT CAISDPASGVTTEAFF
TRBJ2-5 . TRBV6-5 once TGTGCCAGCAGCCCAGATCGACGGGGGCAAGAGACCCAGTACTTC CASSPDRRGQETQYF
TRBJ2-7 . TRBV5-1 few TGCGCCAGCAGCTTGGAGGGAAGGTACGAGCAGTACTTC CASSLEGRYEQYF
TRBJ1-2 . TRBV11-2 . TGTGCCAGCAGCTTAGGTTGGGGAAAGGATGGCTACACCTTC CASSLGWGKDGYTF
TRBJ1-5 . TRBV7-2 once TGTGCCAGCAGCTACCGAGGGGATCAGCCCCAGCATTTT CASSYRGDQPQHF
TRBJ1-4 . TRBV2 . TGTGCCAGCAGCCTAGTCAGGGGATCGAATGAAAAACTGTTTTTT CASSLVRGSNEKLFF
TRBJ2-3 TRBD2 TRBV7-6 . TGTGCCAGCAGCCAAGGGACTAGCGGGGCGTCAGATACGCAGTATTTT CASSQGTSGASDTQYF
TRBJ2-7 . TRBV27 . TGTGCCAGCAGTTTAACAGCGCGACAGCTGAGCTCCTACGAGCAGTACTTC CASSLTARQLSSYEQYF
TRBJ2-3 . TRBV5-8 . TGTGCCAGCAGCTTGTTAGCTGGCACGCAGTATTTT CASSLLAGTQYF
TRBJ2-2 . TRBV5-1 . TGCGCCAGCAGCTTGGATTGGGTAGGGGAGCTGTTTTTT CASSLDWVGELFF
TRBJ2-5 TRBD2 TRBV5-4 . TGTGCCAGCAGCTTGGGGTCTAGCGGGAGGGCCAGAACCCAAGAGACCCAGTACTTC CASSLGSSGRARTQETQYF
TRBJ2-2 TRBD2 TRBV5-4 . TGTGCCAGCAGCCCAACTAGCGGGAGCAGGACCGGGGAGCTGTTTTTT CASSPTSGSRTGELFF
TRBJ2-5 . TRBV3-1/TRBV3-2 . TGTGCCAGCAGCCAAGACTCGGGGAACCAAGAGACCCAGTACTTC CASSQDSGNQETQYF
TRBJ2-1 TRBD2 TRBV4-3 . TGCGCCAGCAGCCAAGATCATGGGCTAGCGGGGCACAATGAGCAGTTCTTC CASSQDHGLAGHNEQFF
TRBJ2-7 . TRBV27 . TGTGCCAGCAGTTTATCGGTGACCTCCGAGCAGTACTTC CASSLSVTSEQYF